This T cell receptor beta chain was identified during a study of post-analysis software for immune sequencing data. Concerning this clonotype itself: Its antigen remains unidentified. At one end, the junction sequence differs from germline, possibly due to a read error.

The authors incorporated unique molecular identifiers into the TCR beta cDNA libraries. With 1 to 10 million T cells as the source, approximately 500,000 cDNA molecules resulted. One entry per CDR3 protein, called by TCRdb with MiXCR from the PCR reads. The sample has hundreds of thousands of distinct CDR3 sequences; 35% to 40% are singletons. CDR1 is SSHAT and CDR2 is FNYEAQ in the germline V gene (reference sequence). This CDR3 has 14 residues. Study results and limitations: Batch-matched samples strongly co-clustered by F measure. Controls showed lower frequencies than patients for five TRBV segments, and TRBV5-6, TRBV5-1 and TRBV20-1 were among these.

Sequencing was done on a sample of blood. This clonotype originated in a girl between 5 and 17 years old with multiple sclerosis. The chain is built from TRBV7-7 and TRBJ2-1, with D perhaps TRBD1 (6 bases). The CDR3 reads CASSPGQHHNEQFF. The CDR3 DNA reads as TGTGCTAGCAGCCCAGGACAGCACCACAATGAGCAGTTCTTC.